This T cell receptor (beta chain) was sequenced for a study of T cells in Graves' hyperthyroidism and ophthalmopathy. TCR beta CDR3 sequences were amplified from RNA transcripts. During a first-round RT-PCR of the TCR CDR3, the HTBI primer set was used. Via MiXCR, TCRdb re-called the multiplex PCR reads, giving one row per CDR3 protein. This sample carries hundreds of thousands of distinct CDR3 sequences, roughly 37% of them seen once, and the ten largest clones take roughly 8.3%. Germline lookup yields CDR1 SEHNR and CDR2 FQNEAQ (reference sequence). This CDR3 is 13 amino acids long. Trimming removed 7 bases at V and 13 bases at J, with 17 bases between. This clonotype was seen at least ten times.

This chain connects TRBV7-9 to TRBJ1-6; D may be TRBD1 (5 bases). The clonotype comes from a man between 18 and 35 years old with Graves' hyperthyroidism. Material: blood. The CDR3 protein is CASIKNGGDPLHF. CDR3 DNA: TGTGCCAGCATCAAAAACGGGGGAGATCCCCTCCACTTT.